The rows below give T cell receptor beta chains drawn from one sample of a study of blood T cell repertoires in COVID-19. Sequencing used immunoSEQ multiplex PCR; TCRdb keeps in-frame clones, though not all of them. In the table there are roughly 440,000 clones, around 88% of which are singletons. The sample taken for sequencing was peripheral blood. The receptors derive from a woman aged 45-65 years with COVID-19, enrolled during active disease. Both conserved end residues are part of each CDR3. The D gene is left open where the match is weak. Clone size is not always given. Where it is, it says once, few, many or a class for expanded clones.

>TRBJ2-5|NA|14|NA|TRBV9
TGTGCCAGCAGCGTGGACGGGAAGTCAGAGACCCAGTACTTC
CASSVDGKSETQYF
>TRBJ1-3|once|18|NA|TRBV24-1
TGTGCCCCTCTTCCCCCACCTAGGGGATATCATGCTGGAAACACCATATATTTT
CAPLPPPRGYHAGNTIYF
>TRBJ1-4|NA|14|NA|TRBV6-5
TGTGCCAGCAGATTGGGGGGGCGCGGGGAAAAACTGTTTTTT
CASRLGGRGEKLFF
>TRBJ2-7|once|16|NA|TRBV21-1
TGTGCCAGCAGCATAAACAGGGAGGGCAGAGTCCACGAGCAGTACTTC
CASSINREGRVHEQYF
>TRBJ1-2|NA|16|TRBD1|TRBV10-2
TGCGCCAGCAGTGAGTTGGACAGGGGGAAGAACTATGGCTACACCTTC
CASSELDRGKNYGYTF
>TRBJ1-1|NA|12|NA|TRBV10-3
TGTGCCATCAGTGAACGGGGGACTGAAGCTTTCTTT
CAISERGTEAFF
>TRBJ2-1|few|14|NA|TRBV5-6
TGTGCCAGCAGCTTTTTAAGGGGGTCCAATGAGCAGTTCTTC
CASSFLRGSNEQFF
>TRBJ1-4|NA|14|NA|TRBV9
TGTGCCAGCAGCTCAGGGAGGGGGGATGAAAAACTGTTTTTT
CASSSGRGDEKLFF
>TRBJ1-1|NA|15|NA|TRBV19
TGTGCCAGTAGCCCTCCCCAGGGGCGGCGCACTGAAGCTTTCTTT
CASSPPQGRRTEAFF
>TRBJ2-3|NA|15|TRBD2|TRBV20-1
TGCAGTGCTAGTAAGACTAGCGGGGCCCCAGATACGCAGTATTTT
CSASKTSGAPDTQYF
>TRBJ2-3|NA|15|TRBD2|TRBV9
TGTGCCAGCAGCGGCCAAGCGGGGGTCACAGATACGCAGTATTTT
CASSGQAGVTDTQYF
>TRBJ2-2|NA|14|NA|TRBV4-2
TGTGCCAGCAGCCCCAATAGCGGCCCCGGGGAGCTGTTTTTT
CASSPNSGPGELFF
>TRBJ2-3|NA|16|TRBD2|TRBV3-1/TRBV3-2
TGTGCCAGCAGCCAATCCCTAGCGGGGGGGGCAGATACGCAGTATTTT
CASSQSLAGGADTQYF
>TRBJ1-3|NA|18|NA|TRBV3-1/TRBV3-2
TGTGCCAGCAGCCAATTAGCGCTACCGGGCCAGGAGGGAAACACCATATATTTT
CASSQLALPGQEGNTIYF
>TRBJ1-1|NA|11|NA|TRBV27
TGTGCCAGCAGTTCAGGGTCGGGAGCTTTCTTT
CASSSGSGAFF
>TRBJ1-5|NA|17|NA|TRBV7-8
TGTGCCAGCAGCTTAGCGCGGACTAGAGGGGGCAATCAGCCCCAGCATTTT
CASSLARTRGGNQPQHF
>TRBJ1-4|NA|12|NA|TRBV3-1/TRBV3-2
TGTGCCAGCAGCCAAAGGGGGGAAAAACTGTTTTTT
CASSQRGEKLFF
>TRBJ2-3|NA|13|TRBD2|TRBV12-3/TRBV12-4
TGTGCCAGCAGTGGACTAGCGGGGCCCCAACGGTATTTT
CASSGLAGPQRYF
>TRBJ2-2|NA|14|TRBD2|TRBV11-1
TGTGCCAGCAGTCTTGGACTAGCGGCGGGGGAGCTGTTTTTT
CASSLGLAAGELFF
>TRBJ2-7|NA|15|TRBD1|TRBV11-2
TGTGCCAGCAGCTTAGCCGGGACAGGCTCGTACGAGCAGTACTTC
CASSLAGTGSYEQYF
>TRBJ1-1|NA|14|NA|TRBV19
TGTGCCAGTAGTATTGGACAGCCGAACACTGAAGCTTTCTTT
CASSIGQPNTEAFF
>TRBJ2-7|NA|11|NA|TRBV30
TGTGCCTCCATCTACGGGGGCGAGCAGTACTTC
CASIYGGEQYF
>TRBJ1-2|NA|15|NA|TRBV9
NA
CASSVGTGASSIWTF
>TRBJ1-2|NA|12|NA|TRBV24-1
TGTGCCACCAGTGATTTAGGGGATGGCTACACCTTC
CATSDLGDGYTF
>TRBJ2-3|NA|13|TRBD1|TRBV11-2
TGTGCCATCCCGGGACAGGGCACAGATACGCAGTATTTT
CAIPGQGTDTQYF
>TRBJ1-5|NA|13|NA|TRBV21-1
TGTGCCAGCAGCAAAGGGCCAAGTCGGCCCCAGCATTTT
CASSKGPSRPQHF
>TRBJ2-7|NA|13|TRBD1|TRBV30
TGTGCCTGGAGTGGCTCGACAGGGGACGAGCAGTACTTC
CAWSGSTGDEQYF
>TRBJ1-1|once|16|TRBD1|TRBV10-3
TGTGCCATCAGTGAGGTGGACAGGGCGGTGAACACTGAAGCTTTCTTT
CAISEVDRAVNTEAFF
>TRBJ1-5|NA|15|NA|TRBV3-1/TRBV3-2
TGTGCCAGCAGCCAAGATCTTGGCAGGGAAGGGCCCCAGCATTTT
CASSQDLGREGPQHF
>TRBJ2-2|NA|20|TRBD2|TRBV19
TGTGCCACCAGGACTTTCCACTACCCTCAGCGGGGGGTAAACACCGGGGAGCTGTTTTTT
CATRTFHYPQRGVNTGELFF
>TRBJ1-6|few|16|NA|TRBV3-1/TRBV3-2
TGTGCCAGCAGCCAACTCACAAGCTCCTATAATTCACCCCTCCACTTT
CASSQLTSSYNSPLHF
>TRBJ1-4|few|14|NA|TRBV5-1
TGCGCCAGCAGCTCGACAGCAACTAATGAAAAACTGTTTTTT
CASSSTATNEKLFF
>TRBJ1-5|NA|16|TRBD1|TRBV3-1/TRBV3-2
TGTGCCAGCAGCCCCACTAGTGACAGGGGAGACCAGCCCCAGCATTTT
CASSPTSDRGDQPQHF
>TRBJ1-1|NA|16|TRBD1|TRBV18
TGTGCCAGCTCACCTATCGGGACAGGGGGATACACTGAAGCTTTCTTT
CASSPIGTGGYTEAFF
>TRBJ1-6|NA|14|NA|TRBV27
TGTGCCAGTGCATTGCTGGGGGGAAGATCACCCCTCCACTTT
CASALLGGRSPLHF
>TRBJ2-2|NA|12|NA|TRBV3-1/TRBV3-2
TGTGCCAGCAGCCATCCTTTAGGGGAGCTGTTTTTT
CASSHPLGELFF
>TRBJ2-5|once|16|NA|TRBV4-1
TGCGCCAGCAGCCAAGGATCGGCAGGAGGAGGGGAGACCCAGTACTTC
CASSQGSAGGGETQYF
>TRBJ2-2|NA|15|NA|TRBV2
TGTGCCAGCTTAGCCCTGGCTACTAACACCGGGGAGCTGTTTTTT
CASLALATNTGELFF
>TRBJ2-2|NA|14|TRBD1|TRBV19
TGTGCCAGCCATAGACAGGGGGAGACCGGGGAGCTGTTTTTT
CASHRQGETGELFF
>TRBJ2-5|NA|16|TRBD1|TRBV30
TGTGCCTGGAGTGTATGGGGGGACAGGGGAAAAGAGACCCAGTACTTC
CAWSVWGDRGKETQYF
>TRBJ2-2|NA|14|TRBD1|TRBV24-1
TGTGCCACCACCGGGACAGGAGGCACCGGGGAGCTGTTTTTT
CATTGTGGTGELFF